The 25 T cell receptor beta chains given below trace back to one sample, sequenced in a study of regulatory T cells in long-lasting Graves disease. For TCR beta, libraries came from iRepertoire HTBI primers and Arm-PCR of CDR3 regions. Each CDR3 protein is one row after TCRdb ran MiXCR on the multiplex PCR reads. Of 700,000 or so distinct CDR3 sequences in the sample, about 30% are singletons; the top ten hold 40% to 50%. Time point noted: persistent/refractory GD, antithyroid drugs over 5 years with positive TRAb. RNA isolated from PBMCs was used to make the TCR library. The material sequenced was peripheral blood mononuclear cells (PBMCs), taken when the disease was refractory, from a patient treated with antithyroid drugs. Receptors were obtained from a female donor with Graves disease.

This clonotype was observed a handful of times. The chain has TRBV11-2 and TRBJ2-7; D tentatively fits TRBD1 or TRBD2 (6 bases each). The V end lost 4 bases, the J end lost 2 bases, and 21 bases lay between the germline ends. Germline CDR1 reads SGHAT; CDR2 reads FQNNGV. This CDR3 region has 17 residues. The chain's CDR3 is CASSYLGAGQQAYEQYF. The DNA of the CDR3 is TGTGCCAGCAGCTACCTGGGGGCGGGGCAGCAAGCCTACGAGCAGTACTTC.

This clonotype was detected ten times or more. The chain recombines TRBV2 with TRBJ2-7; D ambiguous. V gave up 6 bases and J gave up 2 bases, with 2 bases separating them. The germline V gene has CDR1 SNHLY and CDR2 FYNNEI. The CDR3 consists of 10 residues. The CDR3 reads CASSPYEQYF. The CDR3 DNA follows: TGTGCCAGCAGCCCCTACGAGCAGTACTTC. Full variable domain (rest looked up from reference TRBV2 and TRBJ2-7): EPEVTQTPSHQVTQMGQEVILRCVPISNHLYFYWYRQILGQKVEFLVSFYNNEISEKSEIFDDQFSVERPDGSNFTLKIRSTKLEDSAMYFCASSPYEQYFGPGTRLTVT.

V and J are TRBV3-1 and TRBJ1-1, with D unresolved. V lost 5 bases, J lost 5 bases, and 9 bases lay in between. Germline V gives CDR1 LGHDT, CDR2 YNNKEL (reference sequence). The CDR3 runs to 12 residues. CDR3 nucleotides: TGTGCCAGCAGCTTCGGAGAAACTGAAGCTTTCTTT. This encodes CASSFGETEAFF.

This chain connects TRBV5-6 to TRBJ1-6; 8 bases agree with TRBD1. Germline trimming cut 4 bases from V and 7 bases from J; bases unmatched to any gene: 4. The CDR3 spans 14 residues. CDR1 and CDR2 from the germline V gene are SGHDT and YYEEEE. This CDR3 reads CASSADRGNSPLHF. The DNA for the CDR3 is TGTGCCAGCAGCGCCGACAGGGGAAATTCACCCCTCCACTTT.

The chain combines TRBV12-3 or TRBV12-4 with TRBJ1-6; D not certain. The CDR3 contains 14 residues. Between the trimmed V and J ends, which lost 6 bases and 3 bases, there was a span of 9 bases. DNA of the CDR3: TGTGCCAGCAGGAAACGGGGCTATAATTCACCCCTCCACTTT. As protein: CASRKRGYNSPLHF.

J is TRBJ1-6 and V is TRBV12-3 or TRBV12-4; TRBD1 matches 8 bases. The CDR3 is made up of 15 amino acids. Trimming removed 6 bases from V and 10 bases from J; junction bases left unmatched: 11. The CDR3 spells CASRKGTGGESPLHF. The DNA for the CDR3 is TGTGCCAGCAGGAAGGGCACAGGGGGGGAGTCACCCCTCCACTTT.

In this sample, this clonotype turned up many times. The chain has TRBV20-1 and TRBJ1-5; weak D call: TRBD1 (5 bases). This CDR3 region has 15 residues. CDR1 DFQATT and CDR2 SNEGSKA come from the germline V gene (reference sequence). Trimming shortened V by 0 bases and J by 2 bases, and 11 bases separated the two germline ends. DNA of the CDR3: TGCAGTGCTAGAGATTTGACGGGGGGCAATCAGCCCCAGCATTTT. It translates to CSARDLTGGNQPQHF.

This clonotype was found a few times. V gene TRBV6-5 combines with J gene TRBJ2-2, with TRBD1 identical over 7 bases. V shed 0 bases and J 0 bases; nucleotides not matched to a gene: 4. The length of the CDR3 is 17 residues. CDR1 is MNHEY and CDR2 is SVGAGI in the germline V gene. CDR3 sequence (DNA): TGTGCCAGCAGTTACTCCCTTGGGACAGCGAACACCGGGGAGCTGTTTTTT. As protein: CASSYSLGTANTGELFF.

The rearrangement joins TRBV30 to TRBJ1-3; D ambiguous. Germline V lookup: CDR1 GTSNPN, CDR2 SVGIG (reference sequence). The CDR3 is made up of 15 amino acids. Trimming shortened V by 3 bases and J by 0 bases, and 12 bases separated the two germline ends. CDR3 sequence: CAWSAAAFSGNTIYF. In nucleotides, the CDR3 is TGTGCCTGGAGCGCGGCGGCATTCTCTGGAAACACCATATATTTT.

This clonotype occurred a few times. This rearrangement joins TRBV3-1 to TRBJ1-6, with TRBD1 as a possible D gene (6 bases). CDR3 length equals 14 residues. Germline V lookup: CDR1 LGHDT, CDR2 YNNKEL (reference sequence). Trimming removed 4 bases from V and 8 bases from J, with 12 bases in between. The CDR3 here is CASSPRRGHSPLHF. The CDR3 nucleotides are TGTGCCAGCAGCCCCCGCAGGGGCCATTCACCCCTCCACTTT.

The chain links TRBV2 to TRBJ2-3; D ambiguous. V was pared by 5 bases and J by 0 bases, with 9 bases between. Germline CDR1 and CDR2: SNHLY and FYNNEI. The CDR3 has 14 residues. Here the CDR3 DNA reads TGTGCCAGCAGTACGGTTACTAGCACAGATACGCAGTATTTT. Amino acid sequence: CASSTVTSTDTQYF.

As for this clonotype: As the CDR3 is not closed by the conserved phenylalanine or tryptophan, this likely results from a read error. This rearrangement joins TRBV2 to TRBJ1-5; 10 bases map to TRBD1. Germline lookup yields CDR1 SNHLY and CDR2 FYNNEI. V trimming: 6 bases; J trimming: 10 bases; junction bases outside the gene matches: 9. The CDR3 spans 14 residues. The CDR3 region is CASRATGGGQPQHS. In nucleotides, the CDR3 is TGTGCCAGCAGAGCGACAGGGGGCGGGCAACCCCAGCATTCT.

In its sample, this clonotype was seen many times. CDR3 in DNA: TGCAGTGCTTTAGCGGGCCGCAGCTCCTACGAGCAGTACTTC. It encodes CSALAGRSSYEQYF. V gene TRBV20-1 combines with J gene TRBJ2-7; 7 bases are a match to TRBD2. This CDR3 region has 14 residues. Looked up from germline, CDR1 is DFQATT and CDR2 is SNEGSKA (reference sequence). Trimming at V came to 5 bases and at J to 0 bases, leaving 7 bases not matched to a gene.

This clonotype has just a few counts. The chain has TRBV20-1 and TRBJ1-5; unclear D gene. With 4 bases removed from V and 5 bases from J, the gap between germline ends came to 12 bases. CDR1 is DFQATT, CDR2 SNEGSKA, per germline (reference sequence). The CDR3 sequence is 13 residues long. The CDR3 DNA reads as TGCAGTGCTAAACCCGACGGGCATCAGCCCCAGCATTTT. As protein: CSAKPDGHQPQHF.

The V call is TRBV28, the J call TRBJ1-5; D is ambiguous. CDR3 length: 16 residues. Germline values: CDR1 MDHEN, CDR2 SYDVKM. Trimming took off 0 bases at V and 2 bases at J, with 11 bases between the two ends. DNA for the CDR3: TGTGCCAGCAGTTTATGGACGGGATCCGGCAATCAGCCCCAGCATTTT. It codes for CASSLWTGSGNQPQHF.

This clonotype turned up a few times. The V gene is TRBV27, the J gene TRBJ2-7, with D tentatively TRBD1 or TRBD2 (5 bases each). The length of the CDR3 is 18 residues. Trimming pared 7 bases from V and 0 bases from J, leaving 25 bases between. Germline-derived CDR1 and CDR2 are MNHEY and SMNVEV (reference sequence). The CDR3 DNA follows: TGTGCCAGCACCCAACGCAGCGATACTAGGGACCTCTCCTACGAGCAGTACTTC. Translating it yields CASTQRSDTRDLSYEQYF.

The chain is built from TRBV20-1 and TRBJ2-7; D is unresolved. This CDR3 region has 12 residues. The germline V gene has CDR1 DFQATT and CDR2 SNEGSKA (reference sequence). V was shortened by 3 bases and J by 9 bases, with 15 bases between the two germline ends. DNA of the CDR3: TGCAGTGCTAGCGACTCTGGCAACGGGCAGTACTTC. Encoded protein: CSASDSGNGQYF.

The chain carries TRBV27 and TRBJ1-6; 7 bases agree with TRBD1. V was pared by 4 bases and J by 8 bases, with 5 bases of the junction left unmatched. The germline gives CDR1 MNHEY, CDR2 SMNVEV (reference sequence). The CDR3 length is 14 residues. The CDR3 region has the DNA TGTGCCAGCAGTTCACAGGGGATCTATTCACCCCTCCACTTT. As protein: CASSSQGIYSPLHF.

This sequence joins TRBV11-3 and TRBJ2-4; 10 nucleotides match TRBD1. This CDR3 contains 14 residues. Unmatched junction bases numbered 7, after V lost 5 bases and J lost 9 bases. Germline CDR1 reads SGHNT; CDR2 reads YENEEA. DNA for the CDR3: TGTGCCAGCAGCCCGGGACAGGGGAGCGCCATTCAGTACTTC. It yields the protein CASSPGQGSAIQYF.

This clonotype occurred many times. The rearrangement links TRBV24-1 to TRBJ2-5, with 9 bases fitting TRBD1. Unmatched junction bases numbered 7, after V lost 4 bases and J lost 5 bases. Germline values: CDR1 KGHDR, CDR2 SFDVKD. The CDR3 contains 15 residues. The DNA for the CDR3 is TGTGCCACCAGTGACCCCCGACAGGGGGACGAGACCCAGTACTTC. This translates into CATSDPRQGDETQYF.

The gene calls are TRBV14 and TRBJ2-7, with D possibly matching TRBD1 (5 bases). This CDR3 comprises 14 residues. The germline CDR1 and CDR2 sequences are SGHDN and FVKESK. The V end lost 1 base, the J end lost 2 bases, and 9 bases lay between the germline ends. CDR3: CASSQGPGPYEQYF. Here the CDR3 DNA reads TGTGCCAGCAGCCAAGGCCCAGGGCCCTACGAGCAGTACTTC.

This sequence joins TRBV29-1 and TRBJ1-2; 7 bases are a match to TRBD1. Trimming removed 4 bases from V and 3 bases from J; junction bases left unmatched: 5. Germline-derived CDR1 and CDR2 are SQVTM and ANQGSEA. The CDR3 spans 13 residues. CDR3 DNA: TGCAGCGTTGGCCCACAGGGGTACTATGGCTACACCTTC. Amino acid sequence: CSVGPQGYYGYTF. Combining the CDR3 with reference TRBV29-1 and TRBJ1-2 gives the whole variable domain SAVISQKPSRDICQRGTSLTIQCQVDSQVTMMFWYRQQPGQSLTLIATANQGSEATYESGFVIDKFPISRPNLTFSTLTVSNMSPEDSSIYLCSVGPQGYYGYTFGSGTRLTVV.

This clonotype appeared many times. J is TRBJ1-1 and V is TRBV28, with D uncertain. Trimming removed 5 bases at V and 2 bases at J, with 12 bases between. Germline V gives CDR1 MDHEN, CDR2 SYDVKM. This CDR3 has 14 amino acids. DNA of the CDR3: TGTGCCAGCAGTCATCAGACCCAAAACACTGAAGCTTTCTTT. This encodes CASSHQTQNTEAFF.

At least ten counts were recorded for this clonotype. This rearrangement joins TRBV12-3 or TRBV12-4 to TRBJ2-5; the D is unclear. The CDR3 extends over 13 amino acids. V lost 4 bases and J 8 bases, leaving 14 bases between the germline ends. The CDR3 spells CASSSGPGRTQYF. The CDR3 DNA reads TGTGCCAGCAGTTCCGGGCCAGGTAGAACCCAGTACTTC.

A few counts support this clonotype. V gene TRBV7-3 combines with J gene TRBJ1-2; unclear D gene. There are 16 residues in the CDR3. Germline V CDR1 and CDR2: SGHTA, FQGTGA. V shed 5 bases and J shed 0 bases, with 16 bases lying between them. The CDR3 loop reads CASSGMPGAPNYGYTF. CDR3 DNA sequence: TGTGCCAGCAGCGGAATGCCGGGAGCTCCTAACTATGGCTACACCTTC.